A single sample gave rise to the 27 T cell receptor beta chains below, sequenced in a study of blood T cell repertoires in COVID-19. Repertoires were generated with immunoSEQ multiplex PCR, while TCRdb's copy carries only in-frame clones and drops some. This sample yields about 170,000 clones, of which approximately 91% are seen a single time; roughly 4.5% belongs to the top ten. The sequenced material came from peripheral blood. These receptors were collected from a man aged 18-30 years with COVID-19, enrolled during active disease.

The chain links TRBV9 to TRBJ1-1; D unresolved. The CDR3 sequence is 15 residues long. CDR1 and CDR2 from the germline V gene are SGDLS and YYNGEE. V was trimmed by 0 bases and J by 5 bases, leaving 14 bases between them. The CDR3 is CASSVAGDGQTEAFF. In DNA form, the CDR3 reads TGTGCCAGCAGCGTAGCGGGAGATGGGCAGACTGAAGCTTTCTTT.

The rearrangement links TRBV5-4 to TRBJ2-1; D possibly corresponds to TRBD2 (6 bases). V lost 2 bases and J 8 bases, leaving 17 bases between the germline ends. The CDR3 sequence is 15 residues long. Germline CDR1 and CDR2: SGHNT and YYREEE (reference sequence). The CDR3 sequence: CASSFRSGAGYEQFF. CDR3 coding DNA: TGTGCCAGCAGCTTCCGGTCGGGAGCAGGCTATGAGCAGTTCTTC.

CDR3 protein: CASSSDLWYEQYF. CDR3 coding DNA: TGTGCCAGCAGCTCCGACTTATGGTACGAGCAGTACTTC. The chain couples TRBV3-1 (or the pseudogene TRBV3-2) to TRBJ2-7; unclear D gene. The germline V gene has CDR1 LGHDT and CDR2 YNNKEL (reference sequence). The CDR3 runs 13 residues. Trimming left V 5 bases short and J 4 bases short, with 12 bases between.

The genes are TRBV20-1 and TRBJ2-1; D perhaps matches TRBD2 (6 bases). The CDR3 spans 17 residues. CDR1 is DFQATT, CDR2 SNEGSKA, per germline (reference sequence). Trimming pared 3 bases from V and 0 bases from J, leaving 18 bases between. The CDR3 coding sequence is TGCAGTGCTAGTATGACGGGAGCGCTTAGCTCCTACAATGAGCAGTTCTTC. It yields the protein CSASMTGALSSYNEQFF.

This chain connects TRBV2 to TRBJ2-1; D unresolved. Trimming cost V 3 bases and J 2 bases, with 5 bases left between them. CDR3 length equals 13 residues. Per germline, CDR1 SNHLY and CDR2 FYNNEI. The CDR3 region has the DNA TGTGCCAGCAGTGATTCGGCCTACAATGAGCAGTTCTTC. Its protein product is CASSDSAYNEQFF.

The chain uses TRBV27 and TRBJ2-1; TRBD1 might be the D (5 bases). The CDR3 extends over 12 amino acids. The germline CDR1 and CDR2 sequences are MNHEY and SMNVEV (reference sequence). The germline V and J ends were trimmed by 3 bases and 9 bases, with 9 bases remaining between them. CDR3 sequence: CASSFAGREQFF. The CDR3 nucleotides read TGTGCCAGCAGTTTTGCAGGGCGTGAGCAGTTCTTC.

Only one count was recorded for this clone. V gene TRBV6-2 or TRBV6-3 combines with J gene TRBJ2-5, with 7 bases identical to TRBD1. V gave up 5 bases and J gave up 1 base; unmatched junction bases: 4. This CDR3 spans 14 amino acids. Germline V gives CDR1 MNHEY, CDR2 SVGEGT. CDR3 sequence (DNA): TGTGCCAGCAGTAGCCGGGACAGCCAAGAGACCCAGTACTTC. Translating it yields CASSSRDSQETQYF.

The chain links TRBV18 to TRBJ2-1; no firm D call. This CDR3 contains 15 residues. V was trimmed by 3 bases and J by 2 bases, leaving 11 bases between them. Germline V CDR1 and CDR2: KGHSH, LQKENI. The CDR3 loop is CASSPPEVAYNEQFF. Written as DNA, the CDR3 is TGTGCCAGCTCACCTCCAGAGGTGGCCTACAATGAGCAGTTCTTC. The complete variable domain, with remaining parts taken from reference TRBV18 and TRBJ2-1, reads NAGVMQNPRHLVRRRGQEARLRCSPMKGHSHVYWYRQLPEEGLKFMVYLQKENIIDESGMPKERFSAEFPKEGPSILRIQQVVRGDSAAYFCASSPPEVAYNEQFFGPGTRLTVL.

This rearrangement joins TRBV5-8 to TRBJ1-1; D remains ambiguous. Germline-derived CDR1 and CDR2 are SGHTS and YDEGEE. V was pared by 6 bases and J by 4 bases, with 7 bases between. The CDR3 consists of 11 residues. The CDR3 bases are TGTGCCAGCATCAGAGGCACTGAAGCTTTCTTT. As protein: CASIRGTEAFF.

This clone was seen just once. The V gene is TRBV6-5, the J gene TRBJ2-1; D is perhaps TRBD1 (5 bases). V gave up 4 bases and J gave up 8 bases, with 9 bases separating them. The V gene's germline CDR1 is MNHEY and CDR2 SVGAGI. The CDR3 totals 12 residues. The CDR3 sequence is CASSWGPHEQFF. The DNA of the CDR3 is TGTGCCAGCAGTTGGGGCCCCCATGAGCAGTTCTTC.

The chain has TRBV15 and TRBJ2-7, with a tentative D call TRBD1 (5 bases). The CDR3 extends over 15 amino acids. Germline loops: CDR1 LNHNV, CDR2 YYDKDF (reference sequence). V lost 0 bases, J lost 4 bases, and 13 bases lay in between. The CDR3 bases are TGTGCCACCAGCAGAGATATCGGCAGGGCTTACGAGCAGTACTTC. As protein: CATSRDIGRAYEQYF. Looking up the rest from reference TRBV15 and TRBJ2-7 gives the full variable domain: DAMVIQNPRYQVTQFGKPVTLSCSQTLNHNVMYWYQQKSSQAPKLLFHYYDKDFNNEADTPDNFQSRRPNTSFCFLDIRSPGLGDTAMYLCATSRDIGRAYEQYFGPGTRLTVT.

The V gene is TRBV28, the J gene TRBJ1-5; D gene uncertain. Trimming cost V 5 bases and J 0 bases, with 14 bases left between them. The V gene's germline CDR1 is MDHEN and CDR2 SYDVKM. The length of the CDR3 is 16 residues. This CDR3 reads CASSDITENSNQPQHF. DNA of the CDR3: TGTGCCAGCAGTGACATAACAGAGAATAGCAATCAGCCCCAGCATTTT.

This clone was found a few times. The chain uses TRBV12-3 or TRBV12-4 and TRBJ2-7; the D is unclear. This CDR3 has 12 residues. V gave up 1 base and J gave up 9 bases, with 10 bases separating them. The CDR3 region is CASSLGVPRQYF. The CDR3 bases are TGTGCCAGCAGTTTAGGAGTTCCTCGGCAGTACTTC.

The J gene is TRBJ2-7, the V gene TRBV12-3 or TRBV12-4; TRBD1 is a possible D gene (5 bases). This CDR3 region has 11 residues. The germline V and J ends were trimmed by 5 bases and 6 bases, with 8 bases remaining between them. This CDR3 reads CASSQGGEQYF. The DNA for the CDR3 is TGTGCCAGCAGTCAGGGTGGCGAGCAGTACTTC.

The chain links TRBV27 to TRBJ2-7, with 11 bases matching TRBD2. Germline values: CDR1 MNHEY, CDR2 SMNVEV (reference sequence). The CDR3 runs to 13 residues. V shed 10 bases, J shed 4 bases, and the junction held 6 bases outside the gene matches. CDR3 bases: TGTGCCACCTCCGGGACTAGCGGATACGAGCAGTACTTC. Translated, it gives CATSGTSGYEQYF.

The rearrangement joins TRBV28 to TRBJ2-7; 9 nucleotides agree with TRBD1. CDR3 size: 13 residues. From germline, CDR1 is MDHEN and CDR2 SYDVKM. J was trimmed by 5 bases and V by 3 bases; bases with no gene match: 2. The CDR3: CASSLRTGDEQYF. In DNA form, the CDR3 reads TGTGCCAGCAGTTTGAGGACAGGGGACGAGCAGTACTTC.

The rearrangement uses TRBV28 and TRBJ1-5, with TRBD1 matching over 7 bases. Trimming took 3 bases from V and 4 from J; bases not matched to a gene: 6. From germline, CDR1 is MDHEN and CDR2 SYDVKM. The CDR3 extends over 15 amino acids. The CDR3 region is CASSLDRLGNQPQHF. The CDR3, as DNA: TGTGCCAGCAGTTTGGACAGGCTGGGGAATCAGCCCCAGCATTTT.

The V and J genes are TRBV5-1 and TRBJ2-1, with D maybe TRBD2 (6 bases). Looked up from germline, CDR1 is SGHRS and CDR2 is YFSETQ. V lost 4 bases and J lost 4, with 21 bases in between. This CDR3 has 17 amino acids. The CDR3 region is CASSPLPLALSYNEQFF. CDR3 in DNA: TGCGCCAGCAGCCCCTTACCACTAGCTTTGAGTTACAATGAGCAGTTCTTC.

The chain is built from TRBV30 and TRBJ1-2, with no clear D. V lost 1 base and J lost 8, with 17 bases in between. CDR1 is GTSNPN, CDR2 SVGIG, per germline (reference sequence). The CDR3 is 14 residues long. Here the CDR3 DNA reads TGTGCCTGGAGTGCCGGAGGGTCCTCTGGAGGCTACACCTTC. Its translation is CAWSAGGSSGGYTF.

V usage is TRBV5-6 and J usage is TRBJ2-7, with 7 bases identical to TRBD1. CDR3 length: 14 residues. Per the germline V gene, CDR1 is SGHDT and CDR2 is YYEEEE. V lost 5 bases, J lost 5 bases, and 10 bases stayed unmatched. The CDR3 DNA reads TGTGCCAGCAGTCACCCAACGACAGGGCACGAGCAGTACTTC. Amino acid sequence: CASSHPTTGHEQYF. Filled out from reference TRBV5-6 and TRBJ2-7, the complete variable domain reads DAGVTQSPTHLIKTRGQQVTLRCSPKSGHDTVSWYQQALGQGPQFIFQYYEEEERQRGNFPDRFSGHQFPNYSSELNVNALLLGDSALYLCASSHPTTGHEQYFGPGTRLTVT.

The V gene is TRBV28, the J gene TRBJ2-7; the match to TRBD1 covers 8 bases. V shed 3 bases and J 3 bases; nucleotides not matched to a gene: 4. CDR1 and CDR2 (germline): MDHEN, SYDVKM. CDR3 length: 14 residues. The CDR3 loop reads CASSLHGQGYEQYF. CDR3 nucleotide sequence: TGTGCCAGCAGTTTGCACGGACAGGGCTACGAGCAGTACTTC.

This clone was counted once. CDR3 DNA sequence: TGTGCCAGCAGGTCACCCCAGGATGAGCAGTTCTTC. Translation: CASRSPQDEQFF. The V call is TRBV6-5, the J call TRBJ2-1; D ambiguous. V dropped 6 bases and J dropped 8 bases, with 11 bases sitting between them. This CDR3 spans 12 amino acids. In germline, CDR1 is MNHEY, CDR2 SVGAGI.

The V gene is TRBV24-1, the J gene TRBJ2-7; TRBD2 aligns across 7 bases. Germline-derived CDR1 and CDR2 are KGHDR and SFDVKD. V was pared by 2 bases and J by 3 bases, with 9 bases of the junction left unmatched. The CDR3 runs to 16 residues. The chain's CDR3 is CATSDSGSGQSYEQYF. The CDR3 DNA sequence: TGTGCCACCAGTGATTCAGGTAGCGGGCAAAGCTACGAGCAGTACTTC.

The rearrangement uses TRBV28 and TRBJ1-5; 7 nucleotides match TRBD1. This CDR3 is 15 amino acids long. Trimming at V came to 5 bases and at J to 7 bases, leaving 11 bases not matched to a gene. Germline values: CDR1 MDHEN, CDR2 SYDVKM. CDR3 region: CASSQSATGVQPQHF. The CDR3 DNA reads as TGTGCCAGCAGTCAAAGCGCCACAGGGGTACAGCCCCAGCATTTT.

This chain uses TRBV7-2 with TRBJ2-1; D is ambiguous. The CDR3 covers 15 residues. V shed 3 bases and J shed 0 bases, with 9 bases lying between them. The germline gives CDR1 SGHTA, CDR2 FQGNSA. CDR3 coding DNA: TGTGCCAGCAGCTTTAGACGGAGCTCCTACAATGAGCAGTTCTTC. Translation gives CASSFRRSSYNEQFF. The variable domain in full, completed from reference TRBV7-2 and TRBJ2-1, reads GAGVSQSPSNKVTEKGKDVELRCDPISGHTALYWYRQSLGQGLEFLIYFQGNSAPDKSGLPSDRFSAERTGGSVSTLTIQRTQQEDSAVYLCASSFRRSSYNEQFFGPGTRLTVL.

V and J are TRBV19 and TRBJ1-5; 7 bases align to TRBD1. The CDR3 runs 14 residues. Germline-derived CDR1 and CDR2 are LNHDA and SQIVND (reference sequence). V lost 6 bases and J lost 4; bases outside the gene matches: 6. This CDR3 is CASSPGGRNQPQHF. The CDR3 DNA reads as TGTGCCAGTAGCCCAGGGGGTCGGAATCAGCCCCAGCATTTT.

This chain uses TRBV13 with TRBJ1-1, with D possibly matching TRBD1 (5 bases). The CDR3 runs to 14 residues. Germline values: CDR1 PRHDT, CDR2 FYEKMQ (reference sequence). Between the trimmed V and J ends, which lost 0 bases and 0 bases, there was a span of 5 bases. The CDR3 nucleotides read TGTGCCAGCAGCTTAGGACAGGTGAACACTGAAGCTTTCTTT. Translated: CASSLGQVNTEAFF.